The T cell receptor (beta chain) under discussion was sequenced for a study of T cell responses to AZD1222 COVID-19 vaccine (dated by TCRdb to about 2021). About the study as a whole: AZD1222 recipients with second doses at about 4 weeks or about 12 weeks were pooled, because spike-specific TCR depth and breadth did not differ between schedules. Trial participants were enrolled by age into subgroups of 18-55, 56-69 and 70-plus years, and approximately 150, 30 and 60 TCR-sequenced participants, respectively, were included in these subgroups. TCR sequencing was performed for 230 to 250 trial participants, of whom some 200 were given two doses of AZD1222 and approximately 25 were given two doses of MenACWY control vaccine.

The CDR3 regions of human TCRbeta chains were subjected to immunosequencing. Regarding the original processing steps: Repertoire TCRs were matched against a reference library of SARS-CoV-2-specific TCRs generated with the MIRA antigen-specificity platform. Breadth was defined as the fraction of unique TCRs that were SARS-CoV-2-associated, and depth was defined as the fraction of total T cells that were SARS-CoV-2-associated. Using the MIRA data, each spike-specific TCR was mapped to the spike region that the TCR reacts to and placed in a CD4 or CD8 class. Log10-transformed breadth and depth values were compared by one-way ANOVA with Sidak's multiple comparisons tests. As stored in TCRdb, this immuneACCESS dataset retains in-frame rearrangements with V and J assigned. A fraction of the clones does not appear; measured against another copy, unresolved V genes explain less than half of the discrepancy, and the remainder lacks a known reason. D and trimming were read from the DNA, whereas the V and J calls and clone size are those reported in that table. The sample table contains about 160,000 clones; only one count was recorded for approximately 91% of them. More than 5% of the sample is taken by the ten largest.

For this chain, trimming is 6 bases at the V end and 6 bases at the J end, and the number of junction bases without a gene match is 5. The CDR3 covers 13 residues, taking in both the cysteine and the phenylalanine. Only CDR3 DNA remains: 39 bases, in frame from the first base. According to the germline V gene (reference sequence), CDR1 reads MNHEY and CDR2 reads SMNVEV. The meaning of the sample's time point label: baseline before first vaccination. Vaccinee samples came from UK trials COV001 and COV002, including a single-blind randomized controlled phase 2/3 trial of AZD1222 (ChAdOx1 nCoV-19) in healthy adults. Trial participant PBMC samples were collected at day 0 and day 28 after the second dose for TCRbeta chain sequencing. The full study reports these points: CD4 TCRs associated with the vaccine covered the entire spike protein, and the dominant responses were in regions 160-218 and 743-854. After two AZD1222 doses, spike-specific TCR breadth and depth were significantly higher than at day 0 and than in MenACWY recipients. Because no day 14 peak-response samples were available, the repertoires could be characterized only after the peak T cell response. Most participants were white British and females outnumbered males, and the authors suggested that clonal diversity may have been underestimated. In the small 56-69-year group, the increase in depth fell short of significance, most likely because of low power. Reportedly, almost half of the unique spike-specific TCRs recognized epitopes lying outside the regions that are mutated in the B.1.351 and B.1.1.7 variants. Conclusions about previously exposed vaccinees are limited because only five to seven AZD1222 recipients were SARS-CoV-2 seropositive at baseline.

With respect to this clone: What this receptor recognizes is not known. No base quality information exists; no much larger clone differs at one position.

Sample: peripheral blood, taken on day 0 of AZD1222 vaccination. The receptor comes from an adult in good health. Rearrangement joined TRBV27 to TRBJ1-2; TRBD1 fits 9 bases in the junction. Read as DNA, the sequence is TGTGCCAGCAGGGGGACAGGGCAAGATGGCTACACCTTC. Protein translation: CASRGTGQDGYTF.